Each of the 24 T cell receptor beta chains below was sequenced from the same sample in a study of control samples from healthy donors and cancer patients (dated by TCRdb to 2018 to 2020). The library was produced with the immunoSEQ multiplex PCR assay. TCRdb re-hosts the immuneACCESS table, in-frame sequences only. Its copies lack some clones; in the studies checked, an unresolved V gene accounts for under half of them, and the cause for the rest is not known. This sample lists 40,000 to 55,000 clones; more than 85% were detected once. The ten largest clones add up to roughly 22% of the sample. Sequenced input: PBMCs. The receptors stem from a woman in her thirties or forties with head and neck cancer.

The CDR3 DNA reads TGTGCCAGCAGTACGGCCGGGGGGCCCTACGAGCAGTACTTC. Its translation is CASSTAGGPYEQYF. The chain uses TRBV28 and TRBJ2-7; D may be TRBD2 (7 bases). The CDR3 is 14 amino acids. The V gene lost 5 bases and the J gene lost 2 bases, with 13 bases spanning the gap. From germline, CDR1 is MDHEN and CDR2 SYDVKM. Full variable domain (outside the CDR3, taken from reference TRBV28 and TRBJ2-7): DVKVTQSSRYLVKRTGEKVFLECVQDMDHENMFWYRQDPGLGLRLIYFSYDVKMKEKGDIPEGYSVSREKKERFSLILESASTNQTSMYLCASSTAGGPYEQYFGPGTRLTVT.

CDR3 coding DNA: TGCGCCAGCCGGACGCCCGATTACCCCCCCCGCTCCGAGCAGTACTTC. Its protein product is CASRTPDYPPRSEQYF. The gene calls are TRBV5-1 and TRBJ2-7; D not certain. CDR1 is SGHRS, CDR2 YFSETQ, per germline. CDR3 length: 16 residues. Trimming removed 7 bases at V and 6 bases at J, with 26 bases between.

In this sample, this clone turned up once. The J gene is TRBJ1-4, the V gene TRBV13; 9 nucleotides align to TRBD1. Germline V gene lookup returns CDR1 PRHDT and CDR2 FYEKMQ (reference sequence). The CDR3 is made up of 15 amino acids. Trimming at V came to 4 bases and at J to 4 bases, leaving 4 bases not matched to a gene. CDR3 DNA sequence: TGTGCCAGCAGCTCCCACAGGGGGCTTAATGAAAAACTGTTTTTT. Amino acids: CASSSHRGLNEKLFF.

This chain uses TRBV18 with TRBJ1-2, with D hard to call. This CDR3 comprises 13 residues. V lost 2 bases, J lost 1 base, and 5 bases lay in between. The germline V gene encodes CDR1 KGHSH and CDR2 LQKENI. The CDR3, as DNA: TGTGCCAGCTCACCAACAGTTAACTATGGCTACACCTTC. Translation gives CASSPTVNYGYTF. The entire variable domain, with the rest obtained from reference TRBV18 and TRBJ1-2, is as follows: NAGVMQNPRHLVRRRGQEARLRCSPMKGHSHVYWYRQLPEEGLKFMVYLQKENIIDESGMPKERFSAEFPKEGPSILRIQQVVRGDSAAYFCASSPTVNYGYTFGSGTRLTVV.

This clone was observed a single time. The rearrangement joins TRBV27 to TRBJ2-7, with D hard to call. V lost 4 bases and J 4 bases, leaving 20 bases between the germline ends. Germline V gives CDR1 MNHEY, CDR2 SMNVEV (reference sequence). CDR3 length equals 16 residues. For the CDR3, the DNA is TGTGCCAGCAGTTCCCTAGGCCTAACTAATTATTACGAGCAGTACTTC. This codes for CASSSLGLTNYYEQYF.

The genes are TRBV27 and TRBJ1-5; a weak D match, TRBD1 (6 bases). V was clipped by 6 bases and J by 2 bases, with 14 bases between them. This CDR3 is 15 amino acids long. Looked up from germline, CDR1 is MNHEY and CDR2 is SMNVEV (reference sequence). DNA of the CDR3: TGTGCCAGCAGGGTACAGGGAGGGCGCAATCAGCCCCAGCATTTT. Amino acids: CASRVQGGRNQPQHF.

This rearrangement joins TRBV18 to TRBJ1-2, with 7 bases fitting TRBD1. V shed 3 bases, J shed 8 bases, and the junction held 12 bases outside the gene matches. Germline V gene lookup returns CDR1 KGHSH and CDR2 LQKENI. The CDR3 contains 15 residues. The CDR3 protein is CASSPNRGTLGGYTF. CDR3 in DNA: TGTGCCAGCTCACCCAACAGGGGCACGCTCGGCGGCTACACCTTC.

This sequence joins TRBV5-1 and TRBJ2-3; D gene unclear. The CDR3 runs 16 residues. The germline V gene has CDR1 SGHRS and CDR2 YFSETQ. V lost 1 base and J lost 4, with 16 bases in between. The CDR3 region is CASSLLGPLQADTQYF. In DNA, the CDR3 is TGCGCCAGCAGCTTGTTAGGGCCCCTCCAGGCAGATACGCAGTATTTT.

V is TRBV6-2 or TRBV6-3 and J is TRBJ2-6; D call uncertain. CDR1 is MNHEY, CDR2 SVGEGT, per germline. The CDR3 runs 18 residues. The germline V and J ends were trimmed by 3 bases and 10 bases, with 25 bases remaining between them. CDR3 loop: CASSYLSCIDKVGNVLTF. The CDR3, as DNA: TGTGCCAGCAGTTATTTATCCTGCATCGACAAAGTCGGGAACGTCCTGACTTTC.

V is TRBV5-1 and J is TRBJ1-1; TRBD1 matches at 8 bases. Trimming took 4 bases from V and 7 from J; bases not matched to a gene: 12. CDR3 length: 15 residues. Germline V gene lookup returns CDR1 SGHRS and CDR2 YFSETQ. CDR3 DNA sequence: TGCGCCAGCAGCCCCGGCGGGACAGGAGACAGTGAAGCTTTCTTT. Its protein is CASSPGGTGDSEAFF.

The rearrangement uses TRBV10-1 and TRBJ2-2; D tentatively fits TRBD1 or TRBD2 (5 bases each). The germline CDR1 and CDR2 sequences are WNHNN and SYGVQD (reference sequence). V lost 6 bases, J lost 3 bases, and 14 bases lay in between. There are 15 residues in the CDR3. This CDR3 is CASSPAGDHTGELFF. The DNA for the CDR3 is TGCGCCAGCAGCCCCGCCGGGGACCACACCGGGGAGCTGTTTTTT.

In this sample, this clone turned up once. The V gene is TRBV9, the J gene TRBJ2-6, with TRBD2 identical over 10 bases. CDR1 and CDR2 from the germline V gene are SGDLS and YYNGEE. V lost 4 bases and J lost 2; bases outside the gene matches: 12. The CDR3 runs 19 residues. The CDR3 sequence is CASSPTFGAGGTGANVLTF. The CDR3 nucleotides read TGTGCCAGCAGCCCAACTTTTGGAGCGGGGGGGACTGGGGCCAACGTCCTGACTTTC.

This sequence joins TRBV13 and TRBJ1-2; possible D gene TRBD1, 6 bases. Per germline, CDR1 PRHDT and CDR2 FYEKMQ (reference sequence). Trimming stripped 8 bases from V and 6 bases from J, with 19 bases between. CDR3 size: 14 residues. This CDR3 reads CASGAWGRTDGYTF. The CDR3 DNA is TGTGCCAGCGGCGCATGGGGGCGTACGGATGGCTACACCTTC.

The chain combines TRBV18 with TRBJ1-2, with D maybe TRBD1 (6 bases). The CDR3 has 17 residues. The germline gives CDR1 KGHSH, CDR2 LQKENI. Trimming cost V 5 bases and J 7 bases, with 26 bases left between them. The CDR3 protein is CASSSRMAQGRYTGYTF. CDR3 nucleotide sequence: TGTGCCAGCTCATCTAGGATGGCACAGGGCAGGTATACTGGCTACACCTTC. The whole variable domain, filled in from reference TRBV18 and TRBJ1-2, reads NAGVMQNPRHLVRRRGQEARLRCSPMKGHSHVYWYRQLPEEGLKFMVYLQKENIIDESGMPKERFSAEFPKEGPSILRIQQVVRGDSAAYFCASSSRMAQGRYTGYTFGSGTRLTVV.

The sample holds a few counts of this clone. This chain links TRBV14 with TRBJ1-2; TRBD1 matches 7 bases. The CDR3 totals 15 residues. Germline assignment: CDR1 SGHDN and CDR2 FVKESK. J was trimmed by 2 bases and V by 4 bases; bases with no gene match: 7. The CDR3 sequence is CASSLVVGQNYGYTF. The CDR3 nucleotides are TGTGCCAGCAGCCTGGTAGTGGGACAGAACTATGGCTACACCTTC.

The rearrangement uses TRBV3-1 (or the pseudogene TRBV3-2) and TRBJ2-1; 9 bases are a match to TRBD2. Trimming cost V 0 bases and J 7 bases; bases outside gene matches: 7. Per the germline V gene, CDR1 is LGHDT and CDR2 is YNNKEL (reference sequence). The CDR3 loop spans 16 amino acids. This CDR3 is CASSQDLAGVGNEQFF. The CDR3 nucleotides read TGTGCCAGCAGCCAAGATTTAGCGGGGGTGGGAAATGAGCAGTTCTTC.

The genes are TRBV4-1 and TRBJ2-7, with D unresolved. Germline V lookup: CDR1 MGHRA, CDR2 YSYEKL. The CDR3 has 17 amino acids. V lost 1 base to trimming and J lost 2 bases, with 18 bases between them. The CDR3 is CASSQVLRRVEAYEQYF. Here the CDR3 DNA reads TGCGCCAGCAGCCAAGTCTTACGAAGGGTAGAAGCCTACGAGCAGTACTTC.

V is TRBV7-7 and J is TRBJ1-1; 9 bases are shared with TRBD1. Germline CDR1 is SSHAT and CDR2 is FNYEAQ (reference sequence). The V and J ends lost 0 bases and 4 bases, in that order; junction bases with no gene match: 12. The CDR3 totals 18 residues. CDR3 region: CASSLAGPGQGLGTEAFF. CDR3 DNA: TGTGCCAGCAGCTTAGCGGGCCCGGGACAGGGCTTGGGCACTGAAGCTTTCTTT.

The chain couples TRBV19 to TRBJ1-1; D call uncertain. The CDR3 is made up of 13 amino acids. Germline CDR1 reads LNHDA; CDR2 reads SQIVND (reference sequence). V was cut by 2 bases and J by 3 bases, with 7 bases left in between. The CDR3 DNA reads TGTGCCAGTAGTATAACCCGGTACACTGAAGCTTTCTTT. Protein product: CASSITRYTEAFF.

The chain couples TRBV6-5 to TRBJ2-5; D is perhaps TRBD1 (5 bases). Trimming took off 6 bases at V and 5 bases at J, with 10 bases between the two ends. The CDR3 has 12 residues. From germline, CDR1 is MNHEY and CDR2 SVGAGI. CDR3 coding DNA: TGTGCCAGCAGCGATAACAGGGAGACCCAGTACTTC. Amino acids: CASSDNRETQYF.

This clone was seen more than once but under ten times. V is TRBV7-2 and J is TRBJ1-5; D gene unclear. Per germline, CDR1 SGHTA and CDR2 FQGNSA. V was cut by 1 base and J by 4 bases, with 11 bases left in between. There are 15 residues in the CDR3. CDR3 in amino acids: CASSLVGSFNQPQHF. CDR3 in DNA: TGTGCCAGCAGCTTAGTCGGAAGCTTTAATCAGCCCCAGCATTTT.

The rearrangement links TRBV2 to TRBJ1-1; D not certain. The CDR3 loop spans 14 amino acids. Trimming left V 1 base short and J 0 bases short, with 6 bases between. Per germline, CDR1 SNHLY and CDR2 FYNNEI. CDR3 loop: CASSEVGLNTEAFF. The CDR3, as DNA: TGTGCCAGCAGTGAAGTAGGCTTGAACACTGAAGCTTTCTTT.

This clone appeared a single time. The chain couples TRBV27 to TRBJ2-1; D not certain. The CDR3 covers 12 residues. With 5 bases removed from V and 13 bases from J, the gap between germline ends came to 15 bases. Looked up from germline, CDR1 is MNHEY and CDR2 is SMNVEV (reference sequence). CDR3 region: CASSTSNRIQFF. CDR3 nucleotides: TGTGCCAGCAGTACATCCAATAGAATACAGTTCTTC.

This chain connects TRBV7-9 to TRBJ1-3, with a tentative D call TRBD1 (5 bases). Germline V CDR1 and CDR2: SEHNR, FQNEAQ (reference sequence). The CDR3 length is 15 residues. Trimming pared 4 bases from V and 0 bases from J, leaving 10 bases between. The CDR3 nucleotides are TGTGCCAGCAGCTCGGGACGGTACTCTGGAAACACCATATATTTT. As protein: CASSSGRYSGNTIYF.